The T cell receptor (beta chain) described here comes from a study of blood T cells in healthy people across ages. Per-sample yields of isolated PBMCs were at least 6 million. There are 14 residues in the CDR3. Unmatched junction bases numbered 6, after V lost 5 bases and J lost 3 bases. This clonotype was recorded at least ten times. A second PCR of 7 to 11 cycles used a sample-barcoded 5' primer and a J-beta primer mix. TCRdb independently ran MiXCR on the 5' RACE reads; one entry per CDR3 protein. This repertoire shows about 670,000 distinct CDR3 sequences, approximately 52% found once; its top ten account for about 13%.

The rearrangement joins TRBV12-3 or TRBV12-4 to TRBJ2-7, with 8 bases fitting TRBD2. This receptor was obtained from a woman of 80 years or more in good health. The sample was blood. This chain's CDR3 is CASSDGTRVYEQYF. CDR3 DNA sequence: TGTGCCAGCAGTGACGGGACTAGGGTCTACGAGCAGTACTTC.